The present T cell receptor (beta chain) was sequenced within a study of human thymus T cells. Assay: immunoSEQ multiplex PCR; the TCRdb copy retains only in-frame clones and omits some. This table holds tens of thousands of clones, around 95% found once. Thymus specimens were resections from corrective heart surgery. The sequenced material came from thymus tissue. This receptor was obtained from a girl under three years old with a congenital heart defect but otherwise immunologically healthy.

In DNA form, the CDR3 reads TGTGCCAGCAGCCAGGGGGCTCTGCAAGATACGCAGTATTTT. It translates to CASSQGALQDTQYF. V usage is TRBV25-1 and J usage is TRBJ2-3; 8 nucleotides agree with TRBD1. CDR3 length: 14 amino acids. V shed 6 bases and J 5 bases; nucleotides not matched to a gene: 7. Per the germline V gene, CDR1 is MGHDK and CDR2 is SYGVNS.